Below are 16 T cell receptor beta chains sequenced from a single sample in a study of cytomegalovirus exposure and HLA in healthy donors. PCR used 60 Vbeta primers and 13 Jbeta primers. Profiled with immunoSEQ multiplex PCR; TCRdb holds only in-frame clones, not every one. This table has about 76,000 clones, under 85% appearing once. The source material was PBMCs. These receptor sequences come from a woman in her thirties or forties in good health and CMV-seropositive.

The rearrangement uses TRBV7-9 and TRBJ1-2; 7 positions agree with TRBD1. This CDR3 spans 16 amino acids. Germline loops: CDR1 SEHNR, CDR2 FQNEAQ (reference sequence). Unmatched junction bases numbered 12, after V lost 1 base and J lost 7 bases. CDR3 nucleotide sequence: TGTGCCAGCAGCTTAGTTTCTTCTGGACAGGCTCTTGGCTACACCTTC. Protein sequence: CASSLVSSGQALGYTF.

The V and J genes are TRBV4-1 and TRBJ2-5; TRBD1 matches at 8 bases. J lost 3 bases, V lost 1 base, and 1 base had no gene match. Germline CDR1 MGHRA, CDR2 YSYEKL. The length of the CDR3 is 14 residues. The CDR3 DNA reads TGCGCCAGCAGCCAAGTACAGGGGGAAGAGACCCAGTACTTC. Amino acid sequence: CASSQVQGEETQYF.

For the CDR3, the DNA is TGTGCCAGCAGACCCCCTGACAGGGGGGTGACCGGGGAGCTGTTTTTT. It is translated as CASRPPDRGVTGELFF. The rearrangement links TRBV7-9 to TRBJ2-2, with 9 bases identical to TRBD1. The trim removed 6 bases at V and 5 bases at J, leaving 10 bases unmatched. Looked up from germline, CDR1 is SEHNR and CDR2 is FQNEAQ (reference sequence). CDR3 length: 16 amino acids. Full variable domain (outside the CDR3, taken from reference TRBV7-9 and TRBJ2-2): DTGVSQNPRHKITKRGQNVTFRCDPISEHNRLYWYRQTLGQGPEFLTYFQNEAQLEKSRLLSDRFSAERPKGSFSTLEIQRTEQGDSAMYLCASRPPDRGVTGELFFGEGSRLTVL.

The chain links TRBV11-2 to TRBJ1-2, with a possible D match to TRBD1 (5 bases). The germline CDR1 and CDR2 sequences are SGHAT and FQNNGV. Between the trimmed V and J ends, which lost 3 bases and 2 bases, there was a span of 10 bases. The CDR3 is 14 amino acids. The CDR3 is CASSFEQDNYGYTF. DNA for the CDR3: TGTGCCAGCAGCTTCGAACAGGACAACTATGGCTACACCTTC.

The rearrangement uses TRBV19 and TRBJ1-5; D not resolved. The germline V gene has CDR1 LNHDA and CDR2 SQIVND (reference sequence). The CDR3 contains 16 residues. V was trimmed by 3 bases and J by 4 bases, leaving 16 bases between them. DNA of the CDR3: TGTGCCAGTAGTATGGTAGGCGGCAGTATGAATCAGCCCCAGCATTTT. Protein: CASSMVGGSMNQPQHF.

The chain uses TRBV19 and TRBJ1-1, with 7 bases matching TRBD1. This CDR3 region has 14 residues. The V and J ends lost 7 bases and 0 bases, in that order; junction bases with no gene match: 5. CDR1 and CDR2 from the germline V gene are LNHDA and SQIVND (reference sequence). The CDR3 region is CASILDRMNTEAFF. CDR3 nucleotide sequence: TGTGCCAGTATATTGGACAGGATGAACACTGAAGCTTTCTTT.

This chain joins TRBV5-6 and TRBJ1-6; 7 bases match TRBD1. This CDR3 region has 16 residues. V shed 7 bases and J 0 bases; nucleotides not matched to a gene: 7. Per germline, CDR1 SGHDT and CDR2 YYEEEE. CDR3 DNA: TGTGCCAGCGGGGACAGACATAGCTCCTATAATTCACCCCTCCACTTT. Its protein product is CASGDRHSSYNSPLHF.

This clone was detected once. The gene calls are TRBV29-1 and TRBJ1-1, with D possibly being TRBD1 (6 bases). Trimming left V 7 bases short and J 5 bases short, with 23 bases between. Germline CDR1 is SQVTM and CDR2 is ANQGSEA. The CDR3 runs to 15 residues. The CDR3 DNA sequence: TGCAGCGCCGGGGGGTCGGCGGGGGCTTGGACTGAAGCTTTCTTT. It is translated as CSAGGSAGAWTEAFF. Looking up the rest from reference TRBV29-1 and TRBJ1-1 gives the full variable domain: SAVISQKPSRDICQRGTSLTIQCQVDSQVTMMFWYRQQPGQSLTLIATANQGSEATYESGFVIDKFPISRPNLTFSTLTVSNMSPEDSSIYLCSAGGSAGAWTEAFFGQGTRLTVV.

The chain carries TRBV6-5 and TRBJ2-2; TRBD1 might be the D (6 bases). The germline gives CDR1 MNHEY, CDR2 SVGAGI. The V end was cut by 5 bases, the J end by 4 bases, with 11 bases between. The CDR3 runs to 14 residues. CDR3 sequence reads: CASSATGTTGELFF. The CDR3 DNA reads TGTGCCAGCAGTGCCACAGGGACCACCGGGGAGCTGTTTTTT.

The V call is TRBV28, the J call TRBJ1-1; tentative D call: TRBD1 (6 bases). This CDR3 has 11 amino acids. Germline CDR1 reads MDHEN; CDR2 reads SYDVKM. The V gene lost 5 bases and the J gene lost 10 bases, with 11 bases spanning the gap. The CDR3 protein is CASSNLQGAFF. The CDR3 nucleotides are TGTGCCAGCAGTAACTTACAGGGAGCTTTCTTT. The full variable domain, its missing parts supplied by reference TRBV28 and TRBJ1-1, is DVKVTQSSRYLVKRTGEKVFLECVQDMDHENMFWYRQDPGLGLRLIYFSYDVKMKEKGDIPEGYSVSREKKERFSLILESASTNQTSMYLCASSNLQGAFFGQGTRLTVV.

The chain recombines TRBV6-1 with TRBJ2-2, with 7 bases fitting TRBD1. After removal of 6 bases from V and 4 bases from J, the junction contained 5 bases not matched to a gene. Germline CDR1 is MNHNS and CDR2 is SASEGT. The CDR3 length is 14 residues. CDR3 loop: CASRLQGTTGELFF. Written as DNA, the CDR3 is TGTGCCAGCAGACTACAGGGGACCACCGGGGAGCTGTTTTTT.

This clone was picked up one time. The J gene is TRBJ1-1, the V gene TRBV19; 8 nucleotides agree with TRBD1. The CDR3 runs to 15 residues. Per germline, CDR1 LNHDA and CDR2 SQIVND (reference sequence). The trim removed 5 bases at V and 0 bases at J, leaving 5 bases unmatched. CDR3 coding DNA: TGTGCCAGTAGTGCATGGACAGGGATGAACACTGAAGCTTTCTTT. Its protein product is CASSAWTGMNTEAFF.

This clone was observed a few times. The rearrangement uses TRBV18 and TRBJ2-2; no reliable D call. This CDR3 is built from 12 residues. The germline gives CDR1 KGHSH, CDR2 LQKENI. V shed 3 bases and J shed 8 bases, with 7 bases lying between them. DNA for the CDR3: TGTGCCAGCTCACCGCGAGAAGGGGAGCTGTTTTTT. As protein: CASSPREGELFF.

The chain uses TRBV28 and TRBJ2-2; the D gene is possibly TRBD1 (5 bases). Germline V lookup: CDR1 MDHEN, CDR2 SYDVKM. Trimming removed 10 bases at V and 2 bases at J, with 11 bases between. This CDR3 has 13 residues. The CDR3: CANLDRNTGELFF. DNA for the CDR3: TGTGCCAACCTTGACAGAAACACCGGGGAGCTGTTTTTT. Full variable domain (missing parts from reference TRBV28 and TRBJ2-2): DVKVTQSSRYLVKRTGEKVFLECVQDMDHENMFWYRQDPGLGLRLIYFSYDVKMKEKGDIPEGYSVSREKKERFSLILESASTNQTSMYLCANLDRNTGELFFGEGSRLTVL.

The table lists this clone with a few counts. The chain combines TRBV11-2 with TRBJ1-4; D unclear. Germline V gene data show CDR1 as SGHAT and CDR2 as FQNNGV. V shed 4 bases and J shed 0 bases, with 3 bases lying between them. This CDR3 is built from 13 residues. The CDR3 bases are TGTGCCAGCAGCTCTACAACTAATGAAAAACTGTTTTTT. Its protein is CASSSTTNEKLFF.

Written as DNA, the CDR3 is TGTGCCAGCAGCTTGGCAGGGTCTTATGGCTACACCTTC. Protein: CASSLAGSYGYTF. The chain is built from TRBV5-4 and TRBJ1-2; maybe TRBD1 (5 bases). Germline CDR1 and CDR2: SGHNT and YYREEE (reference sequence). This CDR3 is built from 13 residues. Trimming removed 0 bases from V and 5 bases from J, with 8 bases in between.